A selection of T cell receptor beta chains follows, all from one sample in a study of cytomegalovirus exposure and HLA in healthy donors. The assay was immunoSEQ multiplex PCR, and TCRdb's table has in-frame clones only and misses some. The sample gives some 90,000 clones, 82% of which show up once; 3% to 4% is in the top ten. Material for sequencing was PBMCs. These receptor sequences come from a man in his fifties or sixties in good health and CMV-seronegative. Both conserved end residues are part of each CDR3. A D gene is named only where the DNA matches it firmly. Clone size is shown for a subset of rows, as once, few, many or a class of expanded clone.

TRBJ1-2 | TRBD1 | NA | TRBV20-1 | CSPGQAYGYTF | TGCAGTCCGGGACAGGCCTATGGCTACACCTTC
TRBJ2-5 | TRBD2 | NA | TRBV19 | CASSNPTGFPSGQETQYF | TGTGCCAGTAGTAACCCCACGGGGTTTCCTAGCGGACAAGAGACCCAGTACTTC
TRBJ2-1 | TRBD2 | NA | TRBV10-3 | CGRLADYYNEQFF | TGTGGACGTCTAGCGGACTACTACAATGAGCAGTTCTTC
TRBJ2-1 | TRBD2 | NA | TRBV7-3 | CSSSSGGGSVSYNEQFF | TGTTCCAGCAGCTCCGGGGGAGGGAGTGTCTCCTACAATGAGCAGTTCTTC
TRBJ2-7 | TRBD2 | NA | TRBV29-1 | CSVGSTSESYEQYF | TGCAGCGTTGGGTCCACTAGCGAGTCCTACGAGCAGTACTTC
TRBJ2-5 | TRBD2 | NA | TRBV11-2 | CASSLPLGGSGETQYF | TGTGCCAGCAGCTTGCCCCTCGGGGGGTCCGGGGAGACCCAGTACTTC
TRBJ1-2 | NA | NA | TRBV27 | CASSLRGRYGYTF | TGTGCCAGCAGCCTCAGGGGTCGCTATGGCTACACCTTC
TRBJ2-1 | TRBD2 | NA | TRBV12-5 | CASGLVTSGSVGSYNEQFF | TGTGCTAGTGGTTTGGTGACTAGCGGGAGCGTGGGTTCCTACAATGAGCAGTTCTTC
TRBJ2-7 | TRBD2 | NA | TRBV5-1 | CASSLGLAGSYEQYF | TGCGCCAGCAGCTTGGGACTAGCGGGCTCGTACGAGCAGTACTTC
TRBJ2-5 | TRBD2 | NA | TRBV9 | CASSPGVTSGSETQYF | TGTGCCAGCAGCCCAGGGGTGACTAGCGGTTCGGAGACCCAGTACTTC
TRBJ1-1 | NA | NA | TRBV9 | CASSVEGVTGTEAFF | TGTGCCAGCAGCGTTGAAGGGGTAACTGGCACTGAAGCTTTCTTT
TRBJ2-7 | TRBD1 | NA | TRBV7-9 | CASSLYRDRAYEQYF | TGTGCCAGCAGCTTATACCGGGACAGAGCCTACGAGCAGTACTTC
TRBJ1-4 | NA | NA | TRBV6-6 | CASSSGGNNPKLFF | TGTGCCAGCAGCTCAGGAGGGAATAACCCAAAACTGTTTTTT
TRBJ2-5 | TRBD1 | NA | TRBV4-2 | CASSPTGGVREETQYF | TGTGCCAGCAGCCCTACAGGGGGCGTTAGGGAAGAGACCCAGTACTTC
TRBJ2-3 | TRBD2 | NA | TRBV7-2 | CASSHSGNTAGTDTQYF | TGTGCCAGCAGCCATAGCGGGAACACCGCCGGGACAGATACGCAGTATTTT
TRBJ2-7 | TRBD2 | once | TRBV4-3 | CASSQGRGGSYEQYF | TGCGCCAGCTCCCAAGGGAGGGGAGGGTCCTACGAGCAGTACTTC
TRBJ2-1 | NA | NA | TRBV2 | CASSGRGGMGNEQFF | TGTGCCAGCAGCGGTCGTGGCGGGATGGGGAATGAGCAGTTCTTC
TRBJ2-2 | NA | NA | TRBV19 | CASSFRGSAQSNTGELFF | TGTGCCAGTAGTTTTCGAGGTTCCGCTCAATCGAACACCGGGGAGCTGTTTTTT
TRBJ2-7 | TRBD1 | once | TRBV5-6 | CASHLGTAAYEQYF | TGTGCCAGCCACCTAGGGACAGCAGCCTACGAGCAGTACTTC
TRBJ2-1 | NA | NA | TRBV25-1 | CASSEWAGFPNEQFF | TGTGCCAGCAGTGAATGGGCAGGGTTCCCCAATGAGCAGTTCTTC
TRBJ2-7 | TRBD2 | once | TRBV5-1 | CASSSSGLPDYEQYF | TGCGCCAGCAGCAGTAGCGGGTTGCCTGATTACGAGCAGTACTTC
TRBJ2-5 | NA | few | TRBV11-2 | CASSPVREETQYF | TGTGCCAGCAGCCCCGTTAGAGAGGAGACCCAGTACTTC
TRBJ2-7 | TRBD1 | once | TRBV9 | CASSANHRGSNEQYF | TGTGCCAGCAGCGCCAACCACAGGGGGAGCAACGAGCAGTACTTC